This entry is about one T cell receptor (beta chain). Its antigen is unidentified. This sample stems from a study of cytomegalovirus exposure and HLA in healthy donors. On the study more broadly: About 80 million unique TCRs from HLA-typed donors made up an early data release. Points from the study as a whole: Among TCR beta chains, those listed as cytomegalovirus-associated numbered about 160.

Each of the donors was a healthy bone marrow donor. PCR employed 60 Vbeta and 13 Jbeta primers. Per the study methods: Unique TCR beta chains numbered around 75 million in a later analysis, with roughly 11 million shared. TCRdb's table, derived via immunoSEQ multiplex PCR, lists solely in-frame clones and lacks some. The DNA was the basis for D and trimming; V, J and clone size are from that table. The table lists about 160,000 clones, around 74% of them singletons. This receptor was taken from a woman between 25 and 40 years old in good health and CMV-seronegative. The sample was PBMCs.

CDR3 amino acids: CAISEPDRGTEAFF. Written as DNA, the CDR3 is TGTGCCATCAGTGAGCCTGACAGGGGCACTGAAGCTTTCTTT. V and J are TRBV10-3 and TRBJ1-1; 8 bases map to TRBD1. The CDR3 sequence is 14 residues long. The germline CDR1 and CDR2 sequences are ENHRY and SYGVKD. V gave up 2 bases and J gave up 4 bases; unmatched junction bases: 3.